The present entry profiles one T cell receptor (beta chain) with its context. There are many counts of this clonotype. Its recognized antigen is unknown. No much larger clonotype is one base removed from it; base qualities were not supplied. The data stem from a study of T-cell reconstitution after alpha-beta-depleted transplantation in children (dated by TCRdb to 2016 to 2017). Some background on the complete study: T-cell immune reconstitution after TCRalphabeta/CD19-depleted allogeneic hematopoietic cell transplantation in children was quantitatively tracked in the study by means of TCR repertoire profiling.

In light of the paper, this sample's time point label describes: day 60 (about 2 months) after transplantation. This sample's treatment or condition label indicates: allogeneic hematopoietic cell transplantation with graft depleted of TCRalphabeta T cells and CD19 B cells. The transplant recipients were children given TCRalphabeta/CD19-depleted allogeneic hematopoietic cell grafts. Study-wide findings and limitations: In some patients, the high TCRbeta diversity seen at day 60 was put down to recipient T cells and intrathymic progenitors that had survived conditioning. The apparently early recovery of alphabetaT-cell counts about two months after transplant reportedly depended on only several hundred rapidly expanded clones that came from non-depleted graft cells. Hyperexpanded clone frequencies declined over subsequent months; after one year, T-cell counts and TCRbeta diversity were mostly attributed to newly produced T cells.

Libraries were prepared through PCR. Reads for this sample came from an Illumina HiSeq 2500. To normalize quantification of the TCRbeta repertoire, the TCR libraries were built with molecular barcoding that relied on unique molecular identifiers. Starting from the raw public reads, TCRdb applied fastp trimming at Q25, assembled clones with MiXCR and retained in-frame beta chains. Rows matching on CDR3 protein sequence are summarized as one entry with the most common DNA and genes. In all, the sample holds tens of thousands of distinct CDR3 sequences, and about 10% of those were seen once. The top ten clones comprise about 26% of the sample. Specimen: PBMCs, mostly from graft donor cells, collected 60 days after TCRalphabeta/CD19-depleted stem cell transplant. This receptor was identified in a male patient between 2 and 9 years old who had a stem cell transplant for chronic granulomatous disease, so the T cells may come from the graft donor.

The nucleotides read TGCGCCAGCAGCGTTGAGGCCGGGGAGCTGTTTTTT. Its amino acids are CASSVEAGELFF. The rearrangement combines TRBV5-1 with TRBJ2-2, with the D gene not confidently named. According to the germline V gene, CDR1 reads SGHRS and CDR2 reads YFSETQ. The CDR3, cysteine through phenylalanine, is 12 amino acids long. Of the read, only the CDR3 DNA is kept; its 36 bases are in frame from base 1. The V and J ends are trimmed by 4 bases and 6 bases, leaving 7 bases between them. The CDR3, completed at both ends by the reference TRBV5-1 and TRBJ2-2 genes, gives the full variable domain KAGVTQTPRYLIKTRGQQVTLSCSPISGHRSVSWYQQTPGQGLQFLFEYFSETQRNKGNFPGRFSGRQFSNSRSEMNVSTLELGDSALYLCASSVEAGELFFGEGSRLTVL.